The clone carrying this T cell receptor (beta chain) showed up just a few times. This record belongs to a study of tumor-infiltrating lymphocytes in oesophageal squamous cell carcinoma. The V end lost 1 base, the J end lost 13 bases, and 17 bases lay between the germline ends. Germline assignment: CDR1 MGHRA and CDR2 YSYEKL. The CDR3 has 14 residues. TCRdb re-analysed the PCR reads in MiXCR, keeping a single row per CDR3 protein. The data show 11,000 to 15,000 distinct CDR3 sequences, 46% seen once. V and J are TRBV4-1 and TRBJ2-1, with D uncertain. Sequencing was carried out using blood. The origin of this receptor is a male donor with esophageal squamous cell carcinoma. In DNA, the CDR3 is TGCGCCAGCAGCCAAGGGATCTGGCGAGAGACCCAGTTCTTC. Amino acids: CASSQGIWRETQFF.